This TCR beta chain is from a study of blood T cell repertoires in COVID-19. Study-wide background: Sites across the United States, Italy and Spain contributed samples from acute and convalescent COVID-19.

Profiling relied on immunoSEQ multiplex PCR, and the TCRdb table lists in-frame clones only, not all of them. The data show about 220,000 clones, roughly 85% seen once. This clonotype originated in an older woman with COVID-19, enrolled during active disease. Sequencing was performed on peripheral blood.

The CDR3 protein is CASSLDLGLGIHEQFF. CDR3 nucleotide sequence: TGTGCCAGCAGCTTGGATCTAGGACTAGGAATCCATGAGCAGTTCTTC. This rearrangement joins TRBV5-4 to TRBJ2-1; 7 nucleotides line up with TRBD2. This CDR3 is 16 amino acids long. From germline, CDR1 is SGHNT and CDR2 YYREEE (reference sequence). The V gene end was trimmed by 0 bases and the J gene end by 8 bases; junction bases not matched to a gene: 11. Supplemented by reference TRBV5-4 and TRBJ2-1, the full variable domain reads ETGVTQSPTHLIKTRGQQVTLRCSSQSGHNTVSWYQQALGQGPQFIFQYYREEENGRGNFPPRFSGLQFPNYSSELNVNALELDDSALYLCASSLDLGLGIHEQFFGPGTRLTVL.